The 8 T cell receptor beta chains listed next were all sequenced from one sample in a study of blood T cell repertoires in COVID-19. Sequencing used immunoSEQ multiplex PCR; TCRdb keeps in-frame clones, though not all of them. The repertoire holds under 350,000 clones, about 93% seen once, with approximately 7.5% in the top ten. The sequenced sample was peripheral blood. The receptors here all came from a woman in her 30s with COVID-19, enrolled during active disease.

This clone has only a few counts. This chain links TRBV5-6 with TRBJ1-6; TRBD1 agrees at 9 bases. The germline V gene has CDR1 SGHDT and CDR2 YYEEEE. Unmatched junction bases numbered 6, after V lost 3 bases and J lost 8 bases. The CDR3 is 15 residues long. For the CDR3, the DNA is TGTGCCAGCAGCTCTTACAGGGGGCCGTATTCACCCCTCCACTTT. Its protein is CASSSYRGPYSPLHF.

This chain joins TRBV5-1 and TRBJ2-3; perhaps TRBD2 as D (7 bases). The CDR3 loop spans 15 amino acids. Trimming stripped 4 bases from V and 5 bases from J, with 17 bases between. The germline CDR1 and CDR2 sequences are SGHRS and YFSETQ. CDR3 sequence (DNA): TGCGCCAGCAGCCCGGGCGGGGGCCGGGGAGATACGCAGTATTTT. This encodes CASSPGGGRGDTQYF.

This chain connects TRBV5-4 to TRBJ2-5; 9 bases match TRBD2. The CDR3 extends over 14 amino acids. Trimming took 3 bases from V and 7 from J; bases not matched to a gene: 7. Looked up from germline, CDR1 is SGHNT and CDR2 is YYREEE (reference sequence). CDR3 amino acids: CASSSTSGAGTQYF. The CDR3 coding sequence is TGTGCCAGCAGCTCGACTAGCGGAGCGGGGACCCAGTACTTC. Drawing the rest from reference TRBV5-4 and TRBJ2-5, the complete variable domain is ETGVTQSPTHLIKTRGQQVTLRCSSQSGHNTVSWYQQALGQGPQFIFQYYREEENGRGNFPPRFSGLQFPNYSSELNVNALELDDSALYLCASSSTSGAGTQYFGPGTRLLVL.

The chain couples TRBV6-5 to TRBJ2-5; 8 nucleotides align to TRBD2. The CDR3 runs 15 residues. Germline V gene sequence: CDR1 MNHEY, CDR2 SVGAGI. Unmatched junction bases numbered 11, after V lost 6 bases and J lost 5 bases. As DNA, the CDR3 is TGTGCCAGCAGCCTCCTCGGGAGGGCCGGGGAGACCCAGTACTTC. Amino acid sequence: CASSLLGRAGETQYF.

In DNA, the CDR3 is TGCGCCAGCAGCCAAGACGACAGAGGCAATGAGCAGTTCTTC. This gives the protein CASSQDDRGNEQFF. The chain uses TRBV4-3 and TRBJ2-1; possible D gene TRBD1, 5 bases. Between the trimmed V and J ends, which lost 0 bases and 6 bases, there was a span of 9 bases. From germline, CDR1 is LGHNA and CDR2 YSLEER. The CDR3 runs to 14 residues.

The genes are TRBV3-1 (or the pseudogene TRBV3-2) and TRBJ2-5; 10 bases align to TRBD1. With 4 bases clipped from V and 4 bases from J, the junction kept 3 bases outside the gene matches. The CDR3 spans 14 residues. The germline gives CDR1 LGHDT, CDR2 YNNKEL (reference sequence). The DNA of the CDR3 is TGTGCCAGCAGCCGTGGACAGGGGGGAGAGACCCAGTACTTC. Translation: CASSRGQGGETQYF.

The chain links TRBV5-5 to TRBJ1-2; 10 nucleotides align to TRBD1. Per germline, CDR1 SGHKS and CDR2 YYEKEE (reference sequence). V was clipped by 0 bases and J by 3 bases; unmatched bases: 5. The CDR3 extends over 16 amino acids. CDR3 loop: CASSLDRDRGDYGYTF. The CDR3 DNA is TGTGCCAGCAGCTTGGACCGGGACAGGGGAGACTATGGCTACACCTTC. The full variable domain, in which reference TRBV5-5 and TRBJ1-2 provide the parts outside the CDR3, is DAGVTQSPTHLIKTRGQQVTLRCSPISGHKSVSWYQQVLGQGPQFIFQYYEKEERGRGNFPDRFSARQFPNYSSELNVNALLLGDSALYLCASSLDRDRGDYGYTFGSGTRLTVV.

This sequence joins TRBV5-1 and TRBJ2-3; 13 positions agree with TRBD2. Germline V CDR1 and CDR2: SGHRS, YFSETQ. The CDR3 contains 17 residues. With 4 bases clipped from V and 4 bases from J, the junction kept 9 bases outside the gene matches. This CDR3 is CASSDVTSGRAADTQYF. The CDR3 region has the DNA TGCGCCAGCAGCGACGTAACTAGCGGGAGGGCGGCAGATACGCAGTATTTT. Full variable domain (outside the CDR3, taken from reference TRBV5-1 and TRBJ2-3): KAGVTQTPRYLIKTRGQQVTLSCSPISGHRSVSWYQQTPGQGLQFLFEYFSETQRNKGNFPGRFSGRQFSNSRSEMNVSTLELGDSALYLCASSDVTSGRAADTQYFGPGTRLTVL.